Sequencing of this T cell receptor (beta chain) was carried out in a study of blood T cell repertoires in COVID-19. About the research overall: The study drew acute and convalescent COVID-19 samples from the United States, Italy and Spain. The analysed material was cDNA or gDNA that came from T cells, B-cell-depleted T cells, or PBMCs.

Original analysis: Amplification of reference gene primers provided the estimated nucleated cell counts. Here immunoSEQ multiplex PCR was the method, and the copy in TCRdb shows in-frame clones only, minus some. V and J calls and clone size are those listed in that table; D and trimming were worked out from the DNA. The sample includes about 100,000 clones, approximately 86% seen only once; the top ten take around 1.6%. The CDR3 is made up of 12 amino acids. The V gene's germline CDR1 is MNHEY and CDR2 SVGAGI. Trimming took 6 bases from V and 0 from J, leaving 6 bases between them. Sequences were obtained from peripheral blood. This TCR was recovered from a man aged 80 or over with acute or convalescent COVID-19. The V and J genes are TRBV6-5 and TRBJ2-7; no definite D call. For the CDR3, the DNA is TGTGCCAGCAGGGCGGTCTCCTACGAGCAGTACTTC. It translates to CASRAVSYEQYF.